This TCR beta chain was captured by sequencing in a study of shared clonotypes between healthy human individuals. Naive CD8 isolation took CD45RO-negative cells positively selected for CCR7 and excluded terminally differentiated effector memory CD45RA+ cells. Notes on this clone: Antigen: not known.

Broader study findings: Researchers sampled only blood; tissue repertoires likely differ.

Once extracted for a subset, genomic DNA was divided evenly among several immunoSEQ plates. Data came from immunoSEQ multiplex PCR; TCRdb stores just in-frame clones and leaves some out. The data contain some 580,000 clones, roughly 98% of them seen just once; the ten biggest clones take up approximately 0.3%. Germline V gene data show CDR1 as SGHVS and CDR2 as FQNEAQ. Deletions cut 2 bases from V and 0 bases from J, with 14 bases between. The CDR3 is 17 residues long. Sequences were obtained from naive CD8+ T cells sorted from blood. The clonotype originates from a young man in good health. The genes are TRBV7-8 and TRBJ2-1, with TRBD2 as a possible D gene (6 bases). Here the CDR3 DNA reads TGTGCCAGCAGCTTAAGGATCGGGAGAGGCTCCTACAATGAGCAGTTCTTC. Translating it yields CASSLRIGRGSYNEQFF.